This TCR beta chain was profiled in a study of blood T cell repertoires in COVID-19. At the level of the study: Specimens from acute and convalescent COVID-19 originated in the United States, Italy and Spain. Sample material is recorded as cDNA or gDNA derived from T cells, B-cell-depleted T cells, or PBMCs.

Enrollees, about 18 to 95 years old, lived in around 23 US areas. The table came from immunoSEQ multiplex PCR; TCRdb's copy has only in-frame clones and leaves some out. The sample has some 160,000 clones, approximately 80% seen once. V gave up 4 bases and J gave up 0 bases; unmatched junction bases: 9. The germline gives CDR1 MNHEY, CDR2 SVGAGI. CDR3 length equals 16 residues. This receptor was taken from a woman aged 55-69 years who had recovered from COVID-19. Material for sequencing was PBMCs or T cells enriched from blood (not recorded which). The chain has TRBV6-5 and TRBJ2-7; 7 bases align to TRBD1. This CDR3 reads CASSSPRQGPSYEQYF. CDR3 in DNA: TGTGCCAGCAGTTCCCCAAGACAGGGCCCCTCCTACGAGCAGTACTTC.